This record looks at one T cell receptor beta chain sequence and its context. The antigen it recognizes is unknown. Per-base qualities were not stored, and no clone one base away is much larger. Each collaborating institution followed its own protocols to collect whole blood in K2EDTA tubes. Collaborator samples were shipped for TCRbeta analysis as frozen whole blood, isolated PBMCs, or DNA extracted from either sample type. This entry comes from a study of blood T cell repertoires in COVID-19 (dated by TCRdb to the early 2020s). At the level of the whole study: The collaborator samples originated in the United States, Italy and Spain and spanned the acute and convalescent phases of COVID-19. The prospective study material was composed of cDNA or gDNA derived from T cells, B-cell-depleted T cells, or PBMCs. Deeply sampled blood TCRbeta repertoires from subjects exposed to, actively infected with, or recovered from COVID-19 were included in the dataset. The repertoires were released in a freely available public database meant as a resource for research on the immune response to SARS-CoV-2. Samples were obtained from the ongoing ImmuneRACE study (first 160 participants) and from 1,000 to 1,500 subjects provided by 6 global collaborators. A de-identified subject ID, COVID-19 status, age in years and sex were almost always included in the sample metadata. Where available, HLA class I and class II types were obtained from metadata supplied by the sample provider rather than from assay-based typing. Study-level results and caveats: The amount of clinical and demographic metadata varied by source and participant and was provided uncurated.

TCRbeta CDR3 regions were amplified from genomic DNA using the immunoSEQ Assay, a bias-controlled multiplex PCR. The authors' pipeline ran thus. Within the assay, amplification of reference gene primers was used to estimate how many nucleated cells each sample contained. To quantify the absolute abundance of each unique TCRbeta CDR3 rearrangement, sequence reads were collapsed and filtered. For each sample, productive Simpson clonality was calculated as the square root of Simpson's diversity index across productive rearrangements. Sourced from immuneACCESS, this table was stored by TCRdb with only in-frame sequences that have V and J called. A share of the clones is absent; for the studies checked, an unresolved V gene accounts for under half, and the remainder has no known explanation. D and trimming were read from the DNA, whereas the V and J calls and clone size are those reported in that table. The sample table holds some 190,000 clones, of which about nine tenths were seen once. The ten largest clones take up under 2% of the sample.

Trimming accounts for 5 bases at V and 0 bases at J, while the number of junction bases matched to no gene is 4. CDR1 is given as SNHLY and CDR2 as FYNNEI, both from the germline V gene. The CDR3 runs 15 amino acids, cysteine and phenylalanine included. The only DNA kept is the CDR3, 45 bases in frame from the first base. The sequence came from a man between 18 and 29 years old with active or convalescent COVID-19. Sequences were obtained from peripheral blood. The V and J segments used are TRBV2 and TRBJ2-7, and 10 junctional nucleotides match TRBD2. The DNA sequence reads TGTGCCAGCAGTCCGAGGACTAGCGGCTCCTACGAGCAGTACTTC. It codes for CASSPRTSGSYEQYF.